Following are 14 T cell receptor beta chains from one sample sequenced in a study of T-cell memory formation after mild COVID-19. Via MiXCR, TCRdb re-called the 5' RACE reads, giving one row per CDR3 protein. The sample lists about 90,000 distinct CDR3 sequences; roughly 16% were seen once. Sequencing was carried out using PBMCs or a T cell subset sorted from them (not recorded which). These receptors were obtained from a man aged 18 to 29 who had mild COVID-19 (a few samples of this study predate the infection). Cell type and time point are not known.

This clonotype was observed a handful of times. The chain employs TRBV27 and TRBJ2-2; no definite D call. V lost 4 bases and J 6 bases, leaving 6 bases between the germline ends. The CDR3 covers 12 residues. Germline V gives CDR1 MNHEY, CDR2 SMNVEV (reference sequence). The CDR3, as DNA: TGTGCCAGCAGTTCCGACCCCGGGGAGCTGTTTTTT. Protein product: CASSSDPGELFF.

The chain has TRBV12-3 or TRBV12-4 and TRBJ1-2; D uncertain. V lost 2 bases to trimming and J lost 8 bases, with 9 bases between them. There are 12 residues in the CDR3. In nucleotides, the CDR3 is TGTGCCAGCAGTTTAATGGGGTACGGCTACACCTTC. It codes for CASSLMGYGYTF.

This clonotype was picked up a small number of times. The rearrangement links TRBV14 to TRBJ2-1; possible D gene TRBD2, 5 bases. Trimming removed 0 bases at V and 13 bases at J, with 13 bases between. This CDR3 has 13 residues. Germline values: CDR1 SGHDN, CDR2 FVKESK. CDR3 sequence reads: CASSQDTGSEQFF. The DNA of the CDR3 is TGTGCCAGCAGCCAAGATACGGGAAGCGAACAGTTCTTC.

The chain has TRBV7-9 and TRBJ2-2; D unclear. CDR3 length: 10 residues. V was pared by 2 bases and J by 9 bases, with 1 base between. Looked up from germline, CDR1 is SEHNR and CDR2 is FQNEAQ (reference sequence). The DNA for the CDR3 is TGTGCCAGCAGCTTAAGGGAGCTGTTTTTT. Translation gives CASSLRELFF.

This clonotype was observed a few times. The CDR3 bases are TGCGCCAGCAGCCAAGTGGGTTCTAACTATGGCTACACCTTC. Translation gives CASSQVGSNYGYTF. This chain uses TRBV4-1 with TRBJ1-2; D not certain. The V end was cut by 1 base, the J end by 0 bases, with 6 bases between. Per the germline V gene, CDR1 is MGHRA and CDR2 is YSYEKL. This CDR3 has 14 amino acids.

The chain joins TRBV20-1 to TRBJ2-7; 7 bases map to TRBD1. Trimming took 6 bases from V and 1 from J; bases not matched to a gene: 12. Germline V gene sequence: CDR1 DFQATT, CDR2 SNEGSKA (reference sequence). This CDR3 contains 15 residues. The CDR3, as DNA: TGCAGTGCCCCAGATTCGGCAGGGGGATCCTACGAGCAGTACTTC. Protein product: CSAPDSAGGSYEQYF.

The gene calls are TRBV4-3 and TRBJ2-3; D unresolved. The germline V gene has CDR1 LGHNA and CDR2 YSLEER. The CDR3 consists of 16 residues. Trimming pared 0 bases from V and 5 bases from J, leaving 15 bases between. CDR3 DNA: TGCGCCAGCAGCCAAGAGGATCAAAGCCCTGGAGATACGCAGTATTTT. It is translated as CASSQEDQSPGDTQYF.

There are many counts of this clonotype. V is TRBV7-9 and J is TRBJ2-1; D gene ambiguous. Trimming pared 1 base from V and 7 bases from J, leaving 11 bases between. Germline assignment: CDR1 SEHNR and CDR2 FQNEAQ (reference sequence). This CDR3 is built from 14 residues. CDR3 loop: CASSLGGIDNEQFF. CDR3 bases: TGTGCCAGCAGCTTAGGGGGAATCGATAATGAGCAGTTCTTC.

V gene TRBV4-3 combines with J gene TRBJ1-2; no definite D call. Germline V gene sequence: CDR1 LGHNA, CDR2 YSLEER. This CDR3 spans 15 amino acids. Trimming took 0 bases from V and 5 from J, leaving 13 bases between them. Here the CDR3 DNA reads TGCGCCAGCAGCCAAGATCTCCAGCACCCGTATGGCTACACCTTC. This gives the protein CASSQDLQHPYGYTF.

This clonotype was picked up a small number of times. The rearrangement joins TRBV20-1 to TRBJ1-2, with 7 positions matching TRBD1. The V gene end was trimmed by 6 bases and the J gene end by 0 bases; junction bases not matched to a gene: 10. CDR1 is DFQATT and CDR2 is SNEGSKA in the germline V gene (reference sequence). The CDR3 has 15 amino acids. CDR3 nucleotide sequence: TGCAGTGCGAGGCCCGGGACAGATACTAACTATGGCTACACCTTC. This codes for CSARPGTDTNYGYTF.

This clonotype was seen a handful of times. CDR3 coding DNA: TGTGCCTGGAGTGTACCGGACAGGGCTGGGGGATACAATGAGCAGTTCTTC. The encoded protein is CAWSVPDRAGGYNEQFF. The V gene is TRBV30, the J gene TRBJ2-1; 8 nucleotides align to TRBD1. Trimming cost V 0 bases and J 4 bases; bases outside gene matches: 11. The CDR3 spans 17 residues. Germline V CDR1 and CDR2: GTSNPN, SVGIG (reference sequence).

This clonotype was observed a handful of times. The chain recombines TRBV29-1 with TRBJ1-1; D might be TRBD1 (5 bases). CDR1 is SQVTM, CDR2 ANQGSEA, per germline. Trimming pared 3 bases from V and 6 bases from J, leaving 29 bases between. The CDR3 has 18 amino acids. CDR3 loop: CSVESGRNRDGGIPEAFF. CDR3 DNA: TGCAGCGTTGAGTCCGGGCGGAATAGGGACGGAGGGATCCCTGAAGCTTTCTTT.

V usage is TRBV3-1 and J usage is TRBJ1-5, with D possibly matching TRBD1 (6 bases). Germline V gene lookup returns CDR1 LGHDT and CDR2 YNNKEL (reference sequence). The CDR3 totals 14 residues. Deletions cut 4 bases from V and 4 bases from J, with 11 bases between. The CDR3 coding sequence is TGTGCCAGCAGCCCGTCGACAGGAAATCAGCCCCAGCATTTT. Its protein product is CASSPSTGNQPQHF.

The rearrangement uses TRBV4-1 and TRBJ2-1; 12 nucleotides line up with TRBD1. The CDR3 has 16 residues. V shed 0 bases and J 9 bases; nucleotides not matched to a gene: 6. CDR1 is MGHRA, CDR2 YSYEKL, per germline. For the CDR3, the DNA is TGCGCCAGCAGCCAAGACCCCGGGACAGGGGGCGGTGAGCAGTTCTTC. Its translation is CASSQDPGTGGGEQFF.